Detailed here is one TCR beta chain. Its antigen target is currently unknown. Base quality data are lacking; no much larger clone is found one base away. The data belong to a study of shared clonotypes between healthy human individuals (TCRdb year 2020). For context, the study as a whole: Two women and a few men aged 18 to 49 years were included in the cohort. Per donor, three plates each were used for CD4 naive and CD4 memory, two for CD8 naive, and one for CD8 memory. The study deeply sequenced blood TCR repertoires of five healthy adults to estimate repertoire size and the extent of clonotype sharing between individuals. To increase sequencing depth and limit assay-specific biases, different laboratories used diverse techniques to prepare libraries and sequence TCR repertoires. Per donor, leukapheresis produced somewhere between about 0.94 and 9 billion PBMCs.

General conclusions and limits of the study: Pairwise subsampling indicated that sequencing depth was expected to affect the degree of clonotype sharing among donors. Compared with non-shared clonotypes, the clonotypes found in all four sorted-subset donors had higher generation probabilities. Sampling was restricted to blood, and TCR repertoires in tissues likely differ from the TCR repertoires found in blood. The small number of donors limited the genetic and exposure-history diversity represented. Sharing across four donors was observed for around 5% of naive CD4, 3.5% of naive CD8, roughly 2.3% of memory CD4, and about 0.38% of memory CD8 clonotypes. Naive subsets generally had larger estimated clonotype richness than memory subsets did. Rarefaction of sorted-subset datasets indicated incomplete sequencing despite the large sequencing depth.

TCR CDR3 regions were amplified from genomic DNA by multiplex PCR using the deep immunoSEQ assay. Extracted genomic DNA from each cell subset was distributed evenly across all wells of several immunoSEQ 96-well plates, and each plate was treated as a replicate. For sorted subsets, each replicate PCR was loaded with around 220 ng genomic DNA, equivalent to 30,000 to 35,000 T cell genomes. Purified libraries were quantified with a Qubit 3.0 fluorometer, sized on a Bioanalyzer 2100, and re-quantified with the KAPA Library Quantification kit. Each immunoSEQ 96-well plate was sequenced on its own single-read 150-cycle Illumina NextSeq 550 flow cell. The source study handled its data this way. Because the immunoSEQ output held only junctional sequences and lacked quality scores, the filtering could not match the filtering applied to full-length reads. To assign V/J genes and CDR3, sequences were annotated using PyIR, a Python wrapper for IgBLAST v1.9, with IMGT germline references. Reads were filtered out if the reads had weak V/J assignments (E-value above 1e-6), no CDR3, stop codons, out-of-frame junctions, or ambiguous translated residues. V3J clonotypes were defined as sequences sharing an identical inferred V gene, J gene, and CDR3 amino acid sequence. Percentage overlap between repertoires was computed as shared unique clonotypes divided by the size of the smaller repertoire. RTK rarefaction, the Chao1 estimator, and Recon v2.1 estimates of unobserved clonotypes were used to assess repertoire richness. Generation probabilities were computed with OLGA for all TCRbeta clonotypes obtained by the gDNA method from a handful of donors. Held by TCRdb, this immuneACCESS table contains in-frame sequences only and omits some clones. Under half of the omission traces to an unresolved V gene where checked; the cause of the rest is unknown. Clone size and V and J calls were adopted from that table, with D and trimming inferred from the DNA. The sample data list tens of thousands of clones, and 50% to 70% of these were observed just once. The ten most abundant clones make up over 50% of the sample.

Donors were healthy HIV-negative adults with no recently reported acute infections or vaccinations. Every donor was a Caucasian adult living in Nashville, Tennessee, USA. CD8 memory samples combined magnetically selected CD45RO+ cells with CCR7-negative CD45RA+ effector memory (TemRA) cells. After blood collection by leukapheresis, PBMCs were isolated using Ficoll-Histopaque density gradient centrifugation and then cryopreserved in the vapor phase of liquid nitrogen. Analytical flow cytometry was used to check the purity and quantity of each magnetically sorted T cell population. Genomic DNA was isolated from each sorted fraction and quantified by UV absorbance on a Nanodrop 2000c. Its CDR3 holds 15 amino acids, cysteine through phenylalanine. The entry retains the CDR3 DNA only, 45 bases that are in frame from base 1. V is trimmed back by 4 bases and J by 5 bases, and the junction contains 6 bases that no gene match accounts for. CDR1 and CDR2 are read off the germline V gene as SNHLY and FYNNEI.

The sample taken for sequencing was memory CD8+ T cells sorted from blood. The sample's cell subset or site label, in plain terms: CD45RO+ cells pooled with CCR7-negative TemRA cells. The chain is made from TRBV2 and TRBJ2-5, with 11 middle bases fitting TRBD2. The origin of this receptor is a man aged 30 to 45 in good health. The nucleotide sequence reads as follows: TGTGCCAGCAGTGCGGCTAGCGGGAGGTCGGAGACCCAGTACTTC. Translated, it gives CASSAASGRSETQYF.